This record looks at one T cell receptor beta chain sequence and its context. There is no known antigen for this receptor. Base qualities are not at hand, and no much larger clone is one base apart. Relative to germline, V is missing 2 bases and J is missing 8 bases, with 6 bases of the junction outside any gene match. From cysteine to phenylalanine, the CDR3 is 14 amino acids long. Here the CDR3 DNA is all that survives: 42 bases in frame from base 1. The record originates from a study of CD8 T cells in Susac syndrome (dated by TCRdb to the late 2010s). General notes on the study: Whether CD8+ T cell activation and differentiation in Susac syndrome was antigen driven was tested using repertoire sequencing.

Peripheral blood CD8+ and CD4+ T cells from healthy donors, Susac syndrome patients and multiple sclerosis patients were profiled by high-throughput TCR beta sequencing. Healthy donors were age- and sex-matched controls. Bulk CD8+ and CD4+ T cells were purified by magnetic negative isolation, while CD8+ TEMRA cells were enriched using FACS. Blood was drawn into EDTA tubes, processed within 24 hours, and PBMCs were isolated by density gradient centrifugation. PBMCs intended for TCR sequencing were cryopreserved in liquid nitrogen and were subsequently thawed in a 37 degrees C water bath. A purity of at least 90% was achieved for sorted or isolated CD4+, CD8+ and CD8+ TEMRA cells. RNA was extracted with the RNeasy kit and 0.5 to 1 ug was reverse transcribed using random hexamers. The immunoSEQ multiplex PCR assay, which covers 54 Vbeta and 13 Jbeta segments, was used to amplify TCR beta CDR3 regions. To correct PCR amplification bias, a synthetic template baseline was used for both primer optimization and computational correction. The original pipeline was this. Only productive sequences were kept, with reads annotated to V, D and J genes according to IMGT and analyzed in immunoSEQ Analyzer. Clonality was computed as one minus Shannon entropy normalized by log2 of the number of productive unique sequences. For each patient and control, public and private clones were evaluated within the 100 most prevalent clones. Clones were defined as Susac-specific if absent from the healthy and MS cohorts, from approximately 1,100 published viral clones and from other ImmuneACCESS disease sequences. TCRdb handled the public reads itself, with Q25 trimming in fastp and clone calling in MiXCR, and kept productive beta chains. Rows with a matching CDR3 protein are joined into one entry that keeps the most common DNA and genes. These V and J calls rely on TCRdb rather than the paper's analysis. For this sample the table gives some 150,000 distinct CDR3 sequences, of which roughly 94% were detected only once. The top ten hold roughly 0.083% of the sample.

The paper's findings and limits, for the study overall: The number of individuals in the TCR sequencing and HLA analysis was acknowledged as relatively small.

The sequencing input was CD4+ T cells from PBMCs. The sequence was obtained from a human donor in good health. The chain joins TRBV12-3 or TRBV12-4 to TRBJ2-1; 7 bases in between match TRBD2. The sequence in DNA is TGTGCCAGCAGTTTACGAGCGGGAAGCGATGAGCAGTTCTTC. Its protein reads: CASSLRAGSDEQFF.